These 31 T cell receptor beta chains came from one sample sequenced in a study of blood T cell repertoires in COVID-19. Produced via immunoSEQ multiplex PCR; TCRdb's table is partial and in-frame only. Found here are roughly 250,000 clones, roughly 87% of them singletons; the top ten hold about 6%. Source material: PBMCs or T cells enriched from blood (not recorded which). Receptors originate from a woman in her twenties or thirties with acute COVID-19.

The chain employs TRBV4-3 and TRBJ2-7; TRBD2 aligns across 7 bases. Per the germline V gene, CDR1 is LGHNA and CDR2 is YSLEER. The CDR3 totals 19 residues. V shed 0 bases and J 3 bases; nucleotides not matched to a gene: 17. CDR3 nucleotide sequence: TGCGCCAGCAGCCAAGATCTCCCCCGGATGGGCGGGGGATTCTACGAGCAGTACTTC. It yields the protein CASSQDLPRMGGGFYEQYF.

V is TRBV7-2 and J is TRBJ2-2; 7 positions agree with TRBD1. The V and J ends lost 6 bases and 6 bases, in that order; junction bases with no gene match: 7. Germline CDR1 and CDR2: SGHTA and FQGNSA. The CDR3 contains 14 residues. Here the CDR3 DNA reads TGTGCCAGCAGGATTCTAGGGGGCCCCGGGGAGCTGTTTTTT. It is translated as CASRILGGPGELFF.

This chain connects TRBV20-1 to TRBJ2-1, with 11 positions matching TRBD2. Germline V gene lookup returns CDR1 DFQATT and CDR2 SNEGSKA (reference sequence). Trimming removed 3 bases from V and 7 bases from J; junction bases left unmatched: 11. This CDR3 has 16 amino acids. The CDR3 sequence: CSASGSLAGVLNEQFF. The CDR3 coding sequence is TGCAGTGCTAGTGGGTCACTAGCGGGGGTGCTGAATGAGCAGTTCTTC.

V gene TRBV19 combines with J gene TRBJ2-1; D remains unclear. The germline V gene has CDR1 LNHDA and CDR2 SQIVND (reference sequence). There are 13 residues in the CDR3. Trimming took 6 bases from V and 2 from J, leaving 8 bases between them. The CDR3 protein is CASSNSAYNEQFF. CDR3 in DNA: TGTGCCAGTAGCAACAGTGCCTACAATGAGCAGTTCTTC.

For the CDR3, the DNA is TGTGCCAGCAGCCAAACAGCTTACTATGGCTACACCTTC. Translating gives CASSQTAYYGYTF. V gene TRBV3-1 (or the pseudogene TRBV3-2) combines with J gene TRBJ1-2; no clear D gene. CDR3 length: 13 amino acids. Per the germline V gene, CDR1 is LGHDT and CDR2 is YNNKEL (reference sequence). V dropped 2 bases and J dropped 3 bases, with 7 bases sitting between them.

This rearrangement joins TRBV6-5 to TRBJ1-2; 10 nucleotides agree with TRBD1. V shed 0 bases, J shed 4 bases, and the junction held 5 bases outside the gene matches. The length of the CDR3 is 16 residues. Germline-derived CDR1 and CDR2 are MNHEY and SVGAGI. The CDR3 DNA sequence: TGTGCCAGCAGTTACTCCCCGACAGGGGGCGCCTATGGCTACACCTTC. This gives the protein CASSYSPTGGAYGYTF.

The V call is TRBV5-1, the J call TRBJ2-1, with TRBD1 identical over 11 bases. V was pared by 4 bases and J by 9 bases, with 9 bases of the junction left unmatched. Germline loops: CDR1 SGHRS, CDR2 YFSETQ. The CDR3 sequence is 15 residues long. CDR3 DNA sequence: TGCGCCAGCAGCCCCGGGACAGGGGGTTGGGTTGAGCAGTTCTTC. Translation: CASSPGTGGWVEQFF.

The CDR3 sequence is CASRGGRRYF. For the CDR3, the DNA is TGTGCCAGCAGGGGGGGACGCAGGTACTTC. V and J are TRBV2 and TRBJ2-7, with D perhaps TRBD2 (6 bases). Germline CDR1 is SNHLY and CDR2 is FYNNEI. V was trimmed by 6 bases and J by 12 bases, leaving 12 bases between them. This CDR3 spans 10 amino acids.

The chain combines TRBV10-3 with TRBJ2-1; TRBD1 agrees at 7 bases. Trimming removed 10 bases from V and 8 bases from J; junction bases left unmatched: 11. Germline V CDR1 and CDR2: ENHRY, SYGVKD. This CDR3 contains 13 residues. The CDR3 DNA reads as TGTGCCACCCAGACAGGGAACCGCCATGAGCAGTTCTTC. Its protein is CATQTGNRHEQFF.

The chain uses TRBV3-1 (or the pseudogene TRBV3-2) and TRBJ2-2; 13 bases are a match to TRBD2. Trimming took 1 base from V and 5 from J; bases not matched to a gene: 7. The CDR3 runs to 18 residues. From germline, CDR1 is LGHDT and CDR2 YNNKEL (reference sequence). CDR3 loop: CASSQGLLAGGLTGELFF. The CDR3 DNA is TGTGCCAGCAGCCAAGGCTTACTAGCGGGGGGGCTTACCGGGGAGCTGTTTTTT.

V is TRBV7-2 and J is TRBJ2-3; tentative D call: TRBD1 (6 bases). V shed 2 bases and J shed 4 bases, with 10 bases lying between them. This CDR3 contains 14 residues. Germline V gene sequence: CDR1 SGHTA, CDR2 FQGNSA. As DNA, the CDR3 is TGTGCCAGCAGCTTACCTAACAGGGCAGATACGCAGTATTTT. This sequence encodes CASSLPNRADTQYF.

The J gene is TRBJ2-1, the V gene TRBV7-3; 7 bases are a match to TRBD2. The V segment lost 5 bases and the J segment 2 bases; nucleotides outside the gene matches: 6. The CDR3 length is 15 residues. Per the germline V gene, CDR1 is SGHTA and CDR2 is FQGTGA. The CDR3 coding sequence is TGTGCCAGCAGCCCAACTAGCGCAGCCTACAATGAGCAGTTCTTC. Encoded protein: CASSPTSAAYNEQFF.

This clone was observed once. The DNA for the CDR3 is TGTGCCAGCACGAGGTCGAGGGCTGAAGCTTTCTTT. It translates to CASTRSRAEAFF. V is TRBV21-1 and J is TRBJ1-1. TRBV21-1 is a documented pseudogene. The CDR3 has 12 residues.

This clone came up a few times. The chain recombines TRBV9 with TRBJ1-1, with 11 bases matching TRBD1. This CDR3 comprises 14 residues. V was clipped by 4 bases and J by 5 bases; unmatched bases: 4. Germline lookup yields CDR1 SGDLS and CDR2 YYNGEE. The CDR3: CASSLGQGATEAFF. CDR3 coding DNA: TGTGCCAGCAGCCTCGGACAGGGGGCTACTGAAGCTTTCTTT. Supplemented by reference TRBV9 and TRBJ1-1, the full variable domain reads DSGVTQTPKHLITATGQRVTLRCSPRSGDLSVYWYQQSLDQGLQFLIQYYNGEERAKGNILERFSAQQFPDLHSELNLSSLELGDSALYFCASSLGQGATEAFFGQGTRLTVV.

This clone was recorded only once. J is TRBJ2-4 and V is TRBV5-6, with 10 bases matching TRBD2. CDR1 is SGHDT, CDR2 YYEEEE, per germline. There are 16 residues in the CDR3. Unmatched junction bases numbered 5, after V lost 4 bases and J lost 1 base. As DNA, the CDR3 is TGTGCCAGCAGCCCACTAGCGGGGATGGCCAAAAACATTCAGTACTTC. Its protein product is CASSPLAGMAKNIQYF.

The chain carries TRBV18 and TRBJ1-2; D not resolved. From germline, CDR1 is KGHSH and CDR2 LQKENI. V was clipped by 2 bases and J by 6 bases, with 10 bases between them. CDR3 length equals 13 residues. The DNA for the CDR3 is TGTGCCAGCTCACCAGGGCCCCCTGATGGCTACACCTTC. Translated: CASSPGPPDGYTF.

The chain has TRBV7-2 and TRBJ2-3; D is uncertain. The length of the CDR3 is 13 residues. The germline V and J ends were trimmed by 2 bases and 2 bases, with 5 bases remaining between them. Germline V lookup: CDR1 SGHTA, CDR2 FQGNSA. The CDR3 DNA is TGTGCCAGCAGCTTATACAACACAGATACGCAGTATTTT. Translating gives CASSLYNTDTQYF.

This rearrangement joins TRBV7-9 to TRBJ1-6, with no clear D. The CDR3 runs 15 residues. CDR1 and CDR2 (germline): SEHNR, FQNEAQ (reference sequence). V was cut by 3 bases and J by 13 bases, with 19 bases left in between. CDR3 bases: TGTGCCAGCAGCTTTGACGTAGCTCCTGAAATGCCCCTCCACTTT. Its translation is CASSFDVAPEMPLHF.

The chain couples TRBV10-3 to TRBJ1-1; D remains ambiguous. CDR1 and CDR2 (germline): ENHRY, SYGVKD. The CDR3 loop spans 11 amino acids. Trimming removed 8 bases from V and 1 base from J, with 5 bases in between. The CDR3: CAIRENTEAFF. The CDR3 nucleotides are TGTGCCATCCGGGAGAACACTGAAGCTTTCTTT.

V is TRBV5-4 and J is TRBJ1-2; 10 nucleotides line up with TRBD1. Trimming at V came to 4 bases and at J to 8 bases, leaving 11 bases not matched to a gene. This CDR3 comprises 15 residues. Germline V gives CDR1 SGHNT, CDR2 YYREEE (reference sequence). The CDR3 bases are TGTGCCAGCAGCGGCCGGGACAGGGGACGAAGCGGCTACACCTTC. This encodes CASSGRDRGRSGYTF.

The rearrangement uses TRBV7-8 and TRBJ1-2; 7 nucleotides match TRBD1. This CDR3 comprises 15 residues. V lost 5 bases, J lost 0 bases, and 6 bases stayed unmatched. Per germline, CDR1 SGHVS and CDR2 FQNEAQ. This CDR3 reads CASSLDRVANYGYTF. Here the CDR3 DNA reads TGTGCCAGCAGCCTAGACAGGGTAGCTAACTATGGCTACACCTTC.

CDR3 DNA: TGTGCCAGCAGCTTAGTAGGGAGACTAGCCACAGAGCAGTTCTTC. It codes for CASSLVGRLATEQFF. The chain uses TRBV7-2 and TRBJ2-1; 7 bases fit TRBD2. The CDR3 covers 15 residues. With 1 base clipped from V and 10 bases from J, the junction kept 10 bases outside the gene matches. Germline loops: CDR1 SGHTA, CDR2 FQGNSA. The whole variable domain, filled in from reference TRBV7-2 and TRBJ2-1, reads GAGVSQSPSNKVTEKGKDVELRCDPISGHTALYWYRQSLGQGLEFLIYFQGNSAPDKSGLPSDRFSAERTGGSVSTLTIQRTQQEDSAVYLCASSLVGRLATEQFFGPGTRLTVL.

The CDR3 loop is CASSPEYTTGTEAFF. The CDR3 DNA is TGTGCCAGCAGCCCAGAGTACACAACGGGGACTGAAGCTTTCTTT. This chain links TRBV13 with TRBJ1-1; no clear D. Germline V gene lookup returns CDR1 PRHDT and CDR2 FYEKMQ (reference sequence). The CDR3 covers 15 residues. The germline V and J ends were trimmed by 5 bases and 5 bases, with 18 bases remaining between them.

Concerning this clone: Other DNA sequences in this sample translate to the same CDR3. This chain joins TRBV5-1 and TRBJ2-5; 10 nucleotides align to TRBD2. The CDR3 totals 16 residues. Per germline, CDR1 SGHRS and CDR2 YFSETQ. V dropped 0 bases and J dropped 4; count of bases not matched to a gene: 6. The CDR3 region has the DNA TGCGCCAGCAGCTTGGCCCCTAGCGGGGGCGGAGAGACCCAGTACTTC. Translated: CASSLAPSGGGETQYF.

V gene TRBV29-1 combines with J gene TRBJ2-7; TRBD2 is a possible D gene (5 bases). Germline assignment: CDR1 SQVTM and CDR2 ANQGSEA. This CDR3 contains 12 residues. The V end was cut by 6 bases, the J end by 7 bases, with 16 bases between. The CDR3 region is CSVISRVEEQYF. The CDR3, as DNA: TGCAGCGTCATATCGCGGGTGGAGGAGCAGTACTTC.

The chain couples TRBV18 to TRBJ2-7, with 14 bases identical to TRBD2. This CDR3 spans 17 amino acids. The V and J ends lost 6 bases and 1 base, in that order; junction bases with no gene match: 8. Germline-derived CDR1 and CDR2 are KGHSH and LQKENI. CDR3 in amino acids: CASSPGTSGGTSYEQYF. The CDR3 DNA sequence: TGTGCCAGCTCCCCTGGGACTAGCGGGGGAACATCCTACGAGCAGTACTTC.

This CDR3 is CASSLGTGDQPQHF. Here the CDR3 DNA reads TGTGCCAGCAGCCTCGGGACAGGGGATCAGCCCCAGCATTTT. The chain links TRBV3-1 (or the pseudogene TRBV3-2) to TRBJ1-5; 10 nucleotides align to TRBD1. Germline V gene data show CDR1 as LGHDT and CDR2 as YNNKEL (reference sequence). The ends lost 4 bases at V and 5 bases at J; junction bases unmatched: 2. This CDR3 spans 14 amino acids.

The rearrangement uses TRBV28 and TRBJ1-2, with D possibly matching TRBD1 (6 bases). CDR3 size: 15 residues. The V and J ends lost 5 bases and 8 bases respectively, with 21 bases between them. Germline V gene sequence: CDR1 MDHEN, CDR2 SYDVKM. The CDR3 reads CASSPEPSGALGYTF. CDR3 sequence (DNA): TGTGCCAGCAGTCCCGAGCCTTCAGGGGCGTTAGGCTACACCTTC.

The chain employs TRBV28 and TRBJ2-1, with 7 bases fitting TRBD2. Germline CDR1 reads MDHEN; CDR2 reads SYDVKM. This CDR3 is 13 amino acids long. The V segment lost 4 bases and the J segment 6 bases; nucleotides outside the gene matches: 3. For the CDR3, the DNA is TGTGCCAGCAGTTGGGGGGGAAGCAATGAGCAGTTCTTC. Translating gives CASSWGGSNEQFF.

CDR3 nucleotides: TGTGCCAGCAGTACGACAGTGCCCTACGAGCAGTACTTC. Protein sequence: CASSTTVPYEQYF. The V gene is TRBV28, the J gene TRBJ2-7, with TRBD1 as a possible D gene (5 bases). Germline V gene lookup returns CDR1 MDHEN and CDR2 SYDVKM. This CDR3 has 13 residues. Trimming removed 5 bases from V and 2 bases from J, with 10 bases in between.

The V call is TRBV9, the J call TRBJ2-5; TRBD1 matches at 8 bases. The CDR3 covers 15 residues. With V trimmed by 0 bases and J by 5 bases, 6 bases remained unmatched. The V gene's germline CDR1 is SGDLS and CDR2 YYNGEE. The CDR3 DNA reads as TGTGCCAGCAGCGTAGCAGGGGGCACCGGGGAGACCCAGTACTTC. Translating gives CASSVAGGTGETQYF.